This T cell receptor (beta chain) was obtained from a study of siplizumab effects on memory and regulatory T cells. Study-level results: The authors could not assign a naive or memory phenotype to roughly 75-96% of proliferating CD4+ or CD8+ clones. Naive T cells appeared more varied than memory cells and looked like key alloresponse contributors.

Each sample contributed around 1.1 x 10^5 TCR templates to the assay. Sequenced by immunoSEQ multiplex PCR; TCRdb stores in-frame clones only, minus some. The table records 100,000 or so clones, 94% of them present only once. This CDR3 has 18 residues. V was shortened by 3 bases and J by 7 bases, with 22 bases between the two germline ends. CDR1 is MNHNS, CDR2 SASEGT, per germline. A note on this clone: The antigen remains undetermined.

The sequence was collected from a human donor in good health. V gene TRBV6-1 combines with J gene TRBJ1-6, with no clear D. Sequencing was performed on Tregs sorted from blood. The CDR3 loop is CASSDPSRIRGGNSPLHF. For the CDR3, the DNA is TGTGCCAGCAGTGACCCCTCCCGGATTCGGGGAGGGAATTCACCCCTCCACTTT.